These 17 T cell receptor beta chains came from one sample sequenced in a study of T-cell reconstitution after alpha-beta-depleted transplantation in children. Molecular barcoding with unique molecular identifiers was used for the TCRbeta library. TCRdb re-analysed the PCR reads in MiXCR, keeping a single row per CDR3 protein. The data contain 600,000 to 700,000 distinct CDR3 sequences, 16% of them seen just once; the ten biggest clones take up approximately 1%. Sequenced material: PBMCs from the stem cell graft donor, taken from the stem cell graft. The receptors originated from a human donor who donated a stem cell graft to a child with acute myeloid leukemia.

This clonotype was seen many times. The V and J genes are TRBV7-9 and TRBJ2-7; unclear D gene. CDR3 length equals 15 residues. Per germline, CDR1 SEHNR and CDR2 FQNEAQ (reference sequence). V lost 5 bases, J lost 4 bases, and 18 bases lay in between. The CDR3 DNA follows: TGTGCCAGCAGCCGGTCCCTATCCATCAATTACGAGCAGTACTTC. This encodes CASSRSLSINYEQYF.

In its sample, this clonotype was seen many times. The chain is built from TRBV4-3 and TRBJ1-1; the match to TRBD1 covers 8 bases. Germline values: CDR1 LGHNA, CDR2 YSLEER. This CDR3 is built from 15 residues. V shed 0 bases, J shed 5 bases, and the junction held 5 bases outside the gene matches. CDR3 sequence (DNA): TGCGCCAGCAGCCAAGAGGCAGGGGGCTATACTGAAGCTTTCTTT. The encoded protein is CASSQEAGGYTEAFF.

CDR3 in amino acids: CASSISGGATGELFF. The CDR3 nucleotides are TGTGCCAGCAGCATTAGCGGGGGGGCCACCGGGGAGCTGTTTTTT. V usage is TRBV7-2 and J usage is TRBJ2-2, with 11 bases matching TRBD2. V shed 5 bases and J 4 bases; nucleotides not matched to a gene: 3. The CDR3 spans 15 residues. Germline CDR1 is SGHTA and CDR2 is FQGNSA.

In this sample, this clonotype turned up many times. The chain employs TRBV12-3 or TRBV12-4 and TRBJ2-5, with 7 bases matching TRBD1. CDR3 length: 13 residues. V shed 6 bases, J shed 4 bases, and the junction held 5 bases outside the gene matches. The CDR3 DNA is TGTGCCAGCAGCATGACAGGGAGAGAGACCCAGTACTTC. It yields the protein CASSMTGRETQYF.

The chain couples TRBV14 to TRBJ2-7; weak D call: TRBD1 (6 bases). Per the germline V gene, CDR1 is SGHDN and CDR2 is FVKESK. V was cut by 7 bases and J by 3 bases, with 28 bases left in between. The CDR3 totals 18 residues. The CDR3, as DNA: TGTGCCAGCACCCACAGACCGGACGCAGGGGCGCTTGTCTACGAGCAGTACTTC. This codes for CASTHRPDAGALVYEQYF.

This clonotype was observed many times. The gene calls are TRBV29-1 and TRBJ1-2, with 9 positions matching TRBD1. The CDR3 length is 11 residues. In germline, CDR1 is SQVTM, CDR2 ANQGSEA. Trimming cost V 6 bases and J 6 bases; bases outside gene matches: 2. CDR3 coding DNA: TGCAGCGTGGGACAGGGTAATGGCTACACCTTC. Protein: CSVGQGNGYTF. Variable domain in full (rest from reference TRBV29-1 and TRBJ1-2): SAVISQKPSRDICQRGTSLTIQCQVDSQVTMMFWYRQQPGQSLTLIATANQGSEATYESGFVIDKFPISRPNLTFSTLTVSNMSPEDSSIYLCSVGQGNGYTFGSGTRLTVV.

The CDR3 loop is CASSLGDRENQPQHF. In DNA, the CDR3 is TGCGCCAGCAGCTTGGGAGACAGGGAAAATCAGCCCCAGCATTTT. This rearrangement joins TRBV5-1 to TRBJ1-5; 7 nucleotides match TRBD1. Trimming at V came to 0 bases and at J to 4 bases, leaving 4 bases not matched to a gene. Germline V gene sequence: CDR1 SGHRS, CDR2 YFSETQ. The CDR3 runs to 15 residues.

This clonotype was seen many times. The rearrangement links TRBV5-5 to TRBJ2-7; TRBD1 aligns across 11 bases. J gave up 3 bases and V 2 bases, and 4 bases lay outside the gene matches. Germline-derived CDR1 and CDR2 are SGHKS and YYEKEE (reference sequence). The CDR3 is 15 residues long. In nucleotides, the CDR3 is TGTGCCAGCAGCTTCCGGACAGGGGGCCGCTACGAGCAGTACTTC. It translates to CASSFRTGGRYEQYF. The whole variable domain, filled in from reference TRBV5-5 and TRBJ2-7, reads DAGVTQSPTHLIKTRGQQVTLRCSPISGHKSVSWYQQVLGQGPQFIFQYYEKEERGRGNFPDRFSARQFPNYSSELNVNALLLGDSALYLCASSFRTGGRYEQYFGPGTRLTVT.

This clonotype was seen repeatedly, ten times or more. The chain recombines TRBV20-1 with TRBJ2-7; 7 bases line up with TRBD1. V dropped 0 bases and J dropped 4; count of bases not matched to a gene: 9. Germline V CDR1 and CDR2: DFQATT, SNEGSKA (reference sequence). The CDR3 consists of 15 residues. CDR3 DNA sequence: TGCAGTGCTAGAGATCGGCACAGGGGATCTTACGAGCAGTACTTC. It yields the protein CSARDRHRGSYEQYF.

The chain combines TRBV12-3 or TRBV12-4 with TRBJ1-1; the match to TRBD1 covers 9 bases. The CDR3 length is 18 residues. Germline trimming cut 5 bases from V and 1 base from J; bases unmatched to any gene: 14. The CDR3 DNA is TGTGCCAGCAGTACTCCGGGACAGGGATGGGCTTCGAACACTGAAGCTTTCTTT. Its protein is CASSTPGQGWASNTEAFF.

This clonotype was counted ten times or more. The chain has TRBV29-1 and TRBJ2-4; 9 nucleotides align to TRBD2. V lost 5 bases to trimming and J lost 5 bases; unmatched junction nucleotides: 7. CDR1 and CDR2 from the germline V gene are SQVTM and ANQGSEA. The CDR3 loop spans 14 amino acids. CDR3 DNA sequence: TGCAGCGTTTTTGCGGGGGGGCCGGAAAACATTCAGTACTTC. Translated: CSVFAGGPENIQYF.

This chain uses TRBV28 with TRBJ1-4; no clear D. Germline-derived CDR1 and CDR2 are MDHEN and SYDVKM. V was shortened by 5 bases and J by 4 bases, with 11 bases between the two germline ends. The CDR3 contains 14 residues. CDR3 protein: CASSGPQVNEKLFF. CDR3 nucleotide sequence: TGTGCCAGCAGTGGCCCTCAGGTTAATGAAAAACTGTTTTTT.

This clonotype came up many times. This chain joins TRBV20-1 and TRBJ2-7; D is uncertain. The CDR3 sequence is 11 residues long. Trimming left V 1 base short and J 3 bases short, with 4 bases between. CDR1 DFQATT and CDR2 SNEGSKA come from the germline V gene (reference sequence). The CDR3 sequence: CSARGNYEQYF. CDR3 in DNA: TGCAGTGCTAGAGGCAACTACGAGCAGTACTTC.

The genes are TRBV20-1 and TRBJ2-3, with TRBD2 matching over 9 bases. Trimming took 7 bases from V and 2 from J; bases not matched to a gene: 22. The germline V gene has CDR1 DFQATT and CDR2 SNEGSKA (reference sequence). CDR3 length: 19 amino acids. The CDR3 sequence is CSGRAPGLAGASITDTQYF. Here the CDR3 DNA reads TGCAGTGGTCGGGCTCCGGGGTTAGCGGGGGCCAGTATCACAGATACGCAGTATTTT.

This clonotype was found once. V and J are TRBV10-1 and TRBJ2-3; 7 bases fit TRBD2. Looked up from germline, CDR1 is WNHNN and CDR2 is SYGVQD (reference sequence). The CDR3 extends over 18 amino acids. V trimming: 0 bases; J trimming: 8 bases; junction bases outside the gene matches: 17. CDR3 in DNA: TGCGCCAGCAGTGAGTCGAGTGTGAGGGACTACTCTCAGGGTACGCAGTATTTT. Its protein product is CASSESSVRDYSQGTQYF.

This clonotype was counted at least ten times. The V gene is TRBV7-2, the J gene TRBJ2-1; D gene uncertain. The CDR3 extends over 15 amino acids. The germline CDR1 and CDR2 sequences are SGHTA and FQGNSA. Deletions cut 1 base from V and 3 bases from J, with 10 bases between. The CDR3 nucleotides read TGTGCCAGCAGCTTAGAAGCTCTGGGCTACAATGAGCAGTTCTTC. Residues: CASSLEALGYNEQFF.

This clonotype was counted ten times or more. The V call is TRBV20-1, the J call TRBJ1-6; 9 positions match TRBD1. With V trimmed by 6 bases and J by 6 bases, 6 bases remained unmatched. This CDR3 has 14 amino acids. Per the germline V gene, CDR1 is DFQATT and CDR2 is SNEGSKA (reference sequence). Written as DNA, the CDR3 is TGCAGTGCGAGTGGGACAGGGACTAATTCACCCCTCCACTTT. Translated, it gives CSASGTGTNSPLHF.